This T cell receptor (beta chain) was identified during a study of blood T cells in healthy people across ages. Isolation of PBMCs gave at least 6.5 million cells per sample. In regard to this clonotype: Its antigen is not identified.

This CDR3 has 15 amino acids. Germline V gene sequence: CDR1 MDHEN, CDR2 SYDVKM. The V end was cut by 6 bases, the J end by 4 bases, with 16 bases between. General study results and limits: Total diversity from one million sequenced T cells was likely underestimated.

Then a second PCR, running about 6 to 12 cycles, was carried out with a sample-barcoded 5' primer and a J-beta primer mix. Every cDNA molecule carried a tag from a template-switch adaptor bearing 12 random nucleotides. TCRdb re-derived calls from the 5' RACE reads in MiXCR, one entry per CDR3 protein. This table holds about 1,500,000 distinct CDR3 sequences, approximately 30% found once. The chain has TRBV28 and TRBJ2-1; possible D gene TRBD2, 7 bases. The sample consisted of blood. The receptor was derived from a woman aged 25 to 45 in good health. CDR3 nucleotides: TGTGCCAGCAGCCAGTTGGGGGGGGCGTACAATGAGCAGTTCTTC. Translating it yields CASSQLGGAYNEQFF.